This is a list of T cell receptor beta chains from one sample in a study of blood T cell repertoires in COVID-19. Assay used: immunoSEQ multiplex PCR; TCRdb lists only in-frame clones, some missing. The table lists about 310,000 clones, over 75% of them singletons. Input material: peripheral blood. These receptors were obtained from a man aged 50 to 60 with active or convalescent COVID-19. The CDR3 runs from the conserved cysteine through the conserved F or W. The D gene is left open where the match is weak. Clone size is given for some rows only: seen once, a few or many times, or a class if the clone is expanded.

NA | TRBJ1-1 | 15 | NA | TRBV5-4 | CASSSKGHANTEAFF | TGTGCCAGCAGTTCCAAGGGACACGCGAACACTGAAGCTTTCTTT
NA | TRBJ2-3 | 15 | NA | TRBV4-3 | CASSRDRPSTDTQYF | TGCGCCAGCAGCCGCGACAGACCTAGCACAGATACGCAGTATTTT
NA | TRBJ1-2 | 16 | NA | TRBV28 | CASRRPSDTFNYGYTF | TGTGCCAGCAGAAGGCCGTCGGACACCTTTAACTATGGCTACACCTTC
NA | TRBJ1-1 | 12 | NA | TRBV12-3/TRBV12-4 | CASSLGQGEAFF | TGTGCCAGCAGCCTGGGGCAGGGTGAAGCTTTCTTT
TRBD1 | TRBJ1-2 | 15 | NA | TRBV18 | CASSPWTGIGYGYTF | TGTGCCAGCTCACCATGGACAGGGATCGGTTATGGCTACACCTTC
TRBD1 | TRBJ2-1 | 13 | NA | TRBV10-3 | CAIGTGRHNEQFF | TGTGCCATCGGGACAGGGCGACACAATGAGCAGTTCTTC
TRBD2 | TRBJ2-3 | 13 | NA | TRBV19 | CATKRGDGDTQYF | TGTGCCACCAAGCGGGGGGACGGAGATACGCAGTATTTT
NA | TRBJ2-3 | 13 | few | TRBV20-1 | CSASKRRPDTQYF | TGCAGTGCTAGTAAGCGGCGGCCAGATACGCAGTATTTT
NA | TRBJ1-4 | 16 | NA | TRBV21-1 | CASTVPGQGRDEKLFF | TGTGCCAGCACCGTCCCGGGACAGGGGCGGGATGAAAAACTGTTTTTT
NA | TRBJ2-7 | 13 | few | TRBV7-9 | CASSFGLTYEQYF | TGTGCCAGCAGCTTTGGACTGACCTACGAGCAGTACTTC
NA | TRBJ2-5 | 15 | NA | TRBV28 | CASTLGGPYQETQYF | TGTGCCAGCACTCTGGGGGGTCCGTACCAAGAGACCCAGTACTTC
NA | TRBJ1-5 | 14 | NA | TRBV24-1 | CATSGRQVASPQHF | TGTGCCACCAGTGGTCGACAGGTGGCAAGCCCCCAGCATTTT
TRBD1 | TRBJ2-7 | 15 | NA | TRBV7-9 | CASSLVQGVSYEQYF | TGTGCCAGCAGTCTGGTGCAGGGGGTCTCCTACGAGCAGTACTTC
NA | TRBJ1-2 | 17 | NA | TRBV7-9 | CASSSTQADGPNYGYTF | TGTGCCAGCAGCTCAACCCAGGCCGACGGTCCTAACTATGGCTACACCTTC
NA | TRBJ2-1 | 15 | NA | TRBV11-2 | CASSLDQTSYNEQFF | TGTGCCAGCAGCTTAGATCAGACTAGCTACAATGAGCAGTTCTTC
TRBD1 | TRBJ1-1 | 15 | once | TRBV5-1 | CASSSARDRDAEAFF | TGCGCCAGCAGCTCCGCCCGGGACAGGGACGCTGAAGCTTTCTTT
TRBD1 | TRBJ1-4 | 15 | NA | TRBV28 | CASSSAGQGNEKLFF | TGTGCCAGCAGTTCGGCGGGACAGGGTAATGAAAAACTGTTTTTT
NA | TRBJ1-6 | 13 | NA | TRBV28 | CASSKQQGGPLHF | TGTGCCAGCAGTAAGCAACAGGGCGGACCCCTCCACTTT
NA | TRBJ1-5 | 14 | NA | TRBV6-2/TRBV6-3 | CASSYSPGYQPQHF | TGTGCCAGCAGTTACTCGCCAGGATATCAGCCCCAGCATTTT
TRBD2 | TRBJ2-2 | 16 | NA | TRBV16 | CASSQSSGGFTGELFF | TGTGCCAGCAGCCAATCATCCGGGGGGTTCACCGGGGAGCTGTTTTTT
TRBD2 | TRBJ2-5 | 15 | NA | TRBV7-2 | CASSPSGGGGRTQYF | TGTGCCAGCAGTCCTAGCGGGGGCGGGGGGAGAACCCAGTACTTC
TRBD1 | TRBJ2-5 | 17 | NA | TRBV5-6 | CASSFLSGQGVLETQYF | TGTGCCAGCAGCTTTCTTTCGGGACAGGGGGTGTTGGAGACCCAGTACTTC
NA | TRBJ2-5 | 14 | NA | TRBV5-1 | CASSLGQLEETQYF | TGCGCCAGCAGCTTGGGACAGTTGGAAGAGACCCAGTACTTC
NA | TRBJ2-3 | 14 | once | TRBV19 | CASSAGGFTDTQYF | TGTGCCAGTAGTGCCGGCGGTTTCACAGATACGCAGTATTTT
TRBD2 | TRBJ2-7 | 17 | once | TRBV7-2 | CASSLVGTSGTSYEQYF | TGTGCCAGCAGCTTAGTGGGGACTAGCGGGACTTCCTACGAGCAGTACTTC
NA | TRBJ1-3 | 14 | NA | TRBV11-1 | CASSSTGSGNTIYF | TGTGCCAGCAGCTCGACAGGCTCTGGAAACACCATATATTTT
NA | TRBJ1-6 | 18 | NA | TRBV27 | CASSPSFWASSYNSPLHF | TGTGCCAGCAGTCCCTCCTTCTGGGCGAGCTCCTATAATTCACCCCTCCACTTT
NA | TRBJ1-6 | 14 | NA | TRBV5-1 | CASSLDIANSPLHF | TGCGCCAGCAGCTTGGACATAGCGAATTCACCCCTCCACTTT
TRBD2 | TRBJ2-5 | 15 | once | TRBV5-1 | CASSLALAGEETQYF | TGCGCCAGCAGCTTGGCCTTAGCGGGAGAAGAGACCCAGTACTTC
NA | TRBJ1-5 | 14 | NA | TRBV24-1 | CATSDSGDHQPQHF | TGTGCCACCAGTGATTCAGGGGACCATCAGCCCCAGCATTTT
TRBD1 | TRBJ2-7 | 14 | once | TRBV2 | CASYSGTGLYEQYF | TGTGCCAGCTATTCCGGGACAGGGCTCTACGAGCAGTACTTC
NA | TRBJ1-2 | 19 | NA | TRBV15 | CATSRPTGGSKLANYGYTF | TGTGCCACCAGCAGACCAACCGGCGGCAGTAAATTAGCTAACTATGGCTACACCTTC
TRBD2 | TRBJ2-7 | 15 | NA | TRBV6-6 | CASTLGLANSYEQYF | TGTGCCAGCACCCTGGGACTAGCGAACTCCTATGAGCAGTACTTC
NA | TRBJ1-5 | 15 | NA | TRBV19 | CASRSRGNSNQPQHF | TGTGCCAGTAGAAGCAGAGGGAATAGCAATCAGCCCCAGCATTTT
NA | TRBJ2-7 | 15 | once | TRBV5-1 | CASSLLGGSPYEQYF | TGCGCCAGCAGCTTGTTAGGGGGTTCACCCTACGAGCAGTACTTC
TRBD1 | TRBJ1-2 | 15 | few | TRBV5-6 | CASSLARGRVYGYTF | TGTGCCAGCAGCTTGGCCAGGGGGAGAGTCTATGGCTACACCTTC
TRBD1 | TRBJ1-5 | 13 | NA | TRBV6-5 | CASSWTGDQPQHF | TGTGCCAGCAGCTGGACAGGGGATCAGCCCCAGCATTTT
TRBD2 | TRBJ2-7 | 15 | few | TRBV5-8 | CASSLTGTSFHEQYF | TGTGCCAGCAGCTTGACCGGGACTAGTTTCCACGAGCAGTACTTC
TRBD2 | TRBJ2-3 | 13 | few | TRBV28 | CATSGGAGDTQYF | TGTGCCACCTCCGGGGGGGCGGGAGATACGCAGTATTTT
TRBD2 | TRBJ2-2 | 15 | NA | TRBV2 | CASRGLATAGGELFF | TGTGCCAGCAGAGGACTAGCCACGGCGGGCGGGGAGCTGTTTTTT
TRBD2 | TRBJ2-1 | 15 | once | TRBV5-1 | CASTTSGTGYNEQFF | TGCGCCAGCACGACTAGCGGGACGGGCTACAATGAGCAGTTCTTC
TRBD1 | TRBJ1-2 | 17 | NA | TRBV4-1 | CASSQDQGTGDYYGYTF | TGCGCCAGCAGCCAAGATCAGGGGACAGGGGATTACTATGGCTACACCTTC
NA | TRBJ1-3 | 16 | NA | TRBV4-3 | CASSQVGGSSGNTIYF | TGCGCCAGCAGCCAAGTCGGGGGAAGCTCTGGAAACACCATATATTTT
TRBD1 | TRBJ2-7 | 15 | NA | TRBV29-1 | CSVEVGDRGFYEQYF | TGCAGCGTTGAAGTGGGGGACAGGGGCTTCTACGAGCAGTACTTC
NA | TRBJ2-7 | 16 | NA | TRBV23-1 | CASSQSARSLSYEQYF | TGCGCCAGCAGTCAATCGGCGCGGAGCTTGTCCTACGAGCAGTACTTC
TRBD2 | TRBJ2-7 | 15 | NA | TRBV5-1 | CASSFLAGVSYEQYF | TGCGCCAGCAGCTTCCTAGCGGGAGTGTCCTACGAGCAGTACTTC
NA | TRBJ1-1 | 15 | NA | TRBV18 | CASSPGPYRNTEAFF | TGTGCCAGCTCACCAGGGCCATATAGGAACACTGAAGCTTTCTTT
NA | TRBJ1-2 | 15 | NA | TRBV4-1 | CASSLRGGPNYGYTF | TGCGCCAGCAGCCTAAGAGGGGGACCCAACTATGGCTACACCTTC
TRBD1 | TRBJ1-1 | 15 | NA | TRBV28 | CASSFTGQVGTEAFF | TGTGCCAGCAGTTTTACCGGACAGGTCGGGACTGAAGCTTTCTTT
TRBD2 | TRBJ2-1 | 15 | NA | TRBV3-1/TRBV3-2 | CASSQELAGYNEQFF | TGTGCCAGCAGCCAAGAGCTAGCGGGCTACAATGAGCAGTTCTTC
NA | TRBJ1-5 | 13 | NA | TRBV27 | CASSDRANQPQHF | TGTGCCAGCAGTGACAGAGCCAATCAGCCCCAGCATTTT
NA | TRBJ1-1 | 15 | NA | TRBV6-5 | CASGRPRGVIAEAFF | TGTGCCAGCGGGCGGCCCAGGGGAGTAATCGCTGAAGCTTTCTTT